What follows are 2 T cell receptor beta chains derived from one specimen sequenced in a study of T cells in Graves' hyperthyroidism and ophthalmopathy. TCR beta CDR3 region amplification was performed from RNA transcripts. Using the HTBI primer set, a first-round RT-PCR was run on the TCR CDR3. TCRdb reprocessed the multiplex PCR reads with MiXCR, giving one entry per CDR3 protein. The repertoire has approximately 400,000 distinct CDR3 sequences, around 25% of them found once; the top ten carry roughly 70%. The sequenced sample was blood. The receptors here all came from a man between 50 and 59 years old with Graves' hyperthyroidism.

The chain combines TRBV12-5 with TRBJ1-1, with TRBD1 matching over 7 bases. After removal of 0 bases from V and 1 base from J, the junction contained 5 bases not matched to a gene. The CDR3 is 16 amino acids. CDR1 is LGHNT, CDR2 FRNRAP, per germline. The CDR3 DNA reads TGTGCTAGTGGTTTGGTCCCCAGGGGGACGAACACTGAAGCTTTCTTT. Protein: CASGLVPRGTNTEAFF.

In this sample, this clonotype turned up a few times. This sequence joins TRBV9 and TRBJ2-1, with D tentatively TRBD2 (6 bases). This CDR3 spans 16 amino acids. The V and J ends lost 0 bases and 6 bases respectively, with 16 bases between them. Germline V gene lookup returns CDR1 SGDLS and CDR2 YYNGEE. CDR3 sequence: CASSVDPGGRSNEQFF. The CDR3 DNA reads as TGTGCCAGCAGCGTAGATCCCGGGGGTAGGTCCAATGAGCAGTTCTTC.